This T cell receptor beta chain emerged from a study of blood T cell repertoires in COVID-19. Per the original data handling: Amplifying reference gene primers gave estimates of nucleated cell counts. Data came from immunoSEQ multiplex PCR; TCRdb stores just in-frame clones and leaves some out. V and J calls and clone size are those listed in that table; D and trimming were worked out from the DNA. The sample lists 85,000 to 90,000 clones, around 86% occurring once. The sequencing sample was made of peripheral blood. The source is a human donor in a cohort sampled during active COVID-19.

Here the CDR3 reads CASSLGQGASGANVLTF. The CDR3 coding sequence is TGCGCCAGCAGCTTGGGACAGGGGGCCTCTGGGGCCAACGTCCTGACTTTC. V gene TRBV5-1 combines with J gene TRBJ2-6, with 10 bases lining up with TRBD1. Germline lookup yields CDR1 SGHRS and CDR2 YFSETQ. With 0 bases clipped from V and 0 bases from J, the junction kept 0 bases outside the gene matches. This CDR3 comprises 17 residues.